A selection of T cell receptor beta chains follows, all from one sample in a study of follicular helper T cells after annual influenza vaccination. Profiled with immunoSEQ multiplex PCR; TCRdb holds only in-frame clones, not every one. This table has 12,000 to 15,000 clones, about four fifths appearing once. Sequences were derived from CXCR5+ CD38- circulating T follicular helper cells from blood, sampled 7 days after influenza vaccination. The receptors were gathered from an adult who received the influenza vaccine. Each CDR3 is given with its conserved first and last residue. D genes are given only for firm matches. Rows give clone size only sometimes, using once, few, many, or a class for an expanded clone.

cdr3_nt: TGCGCCAGCACGCGGGACAGCCCTAATTCACCCCTCCACTTT
cdr3_aa: CASTRDSPNSPLHF
v_call: TRBV5-1
clone_size: NA
j_call: TRBJ1-6
d_call: TRBD1

cdr3_nt: TGTGCCAGTAGTATCCGGGGGTCGGAAGCTTTCTTT
cdr3_aa: CASSIRGSEAFF
v_call: TRBV19
clone_size: NA
j_call: TRBJ1-1
d_call: NA

cdr3_nt: TGTGCCAGCTCCACGGGGGGACAGGGCTACGAGCAGTACTTC
cdr3_aa: CASSTGGQGYEQYF
v_call: TRBV18
clone_size: once
j_call: TRBJ2-7
d_call: TRBD1

cdr3_nt: TGCAGCGTTGAAGGATTGAACCTAGCTGGCTACACCTTC
cdr3_aa: CSVEGLNLAGYTF
v_call: TRBV29-1
clone_size: NA
j_call: TRBJ1-2
d_call: NA

cdr3_nt: TGTGCCAGCAGCTCTCAACAGGGAACTAACACCGGGGAGCTGTTTTTT
cdr3_aa: CASSSQQGTNTGELFF
v_call: TRBV7-9
clone_size: NA
j_call: TRBJ2-2
d_call: NA

cdr3_nt: TGTGCCAGCAAGCTCACTAGCGGGGGGGGAACCGGGGAGCTGTTTTTT
cdr3_aa: CASKLTSGGGTGELFF
v_call: TRBV2
clone_size: NA
j_call: TRBJ2-2
d_call: TRBD2

cdr3_nt: TGTGCCAGCAGGCCGCGCGGGCAGAGGGACGAGCAGTACTTC
cdr3_aa: CASRPRGQRDEQYF
v_call: TRBV5-6
clone_size: NA
j_call: TRBJ2-7
d_call: NA

cdr3_nt: TGTGCCAGCAGCCAACCGGGACAGGGTATCGATGAGCAGTTCTTC
cdr3_aa: CASSQPGQGIDEQFF
v_call: TRBV11-1
clone_size: once
j_call: TRBJ2-1
d_call: TRBD1

cdr3_nt: TGTGCCAGTAGTATAGTTGGGAGGAGCTCCTACAATGAGCAGTTCTTC
cdr3_aa: CASSIVGRSSYNEQFF
v_call: TRBV19
clone_size: NA
j_call: TRBJ2-1
d_call: NA

cdr3_nt: TGTGCCAGCTCACCGGAGGGCTCATATCATCAGCCCCAGCATTTT
cdr3_aa: CASSPEGSYHQPQHF
v_call: TRBV18
clone_size: NA
j_call: TRBJ1-5
d_call: NA

cdr3_nt: TGTGCCAGCAGCTTAGCCACAGGGGGCACTGGGGCCAACGTCCTGACTTTC
cdr3_aa: CASSLATGGTGANVLTF
v_call: TRBV7-9
clone_size: NA
j_call: TRBJ2-6
d_call: TRBD1

cdr3_nt: TGTGCCAGCAGTTACCGGGGAAGGGAGACCCAGTACTTC
cdr3_aa: CASSYRGRETQYF
v_call: TRBV6-6
clone_size: NA
j_call: TRBJ2-5
d_call: NA

cdr3_nt: TGTGCCAGCAGGGAGACTTCCGAGCAGTACTTC
cdr3_aa: CASRETSEQYF
v_call: TRBV2
clone_size: NA
j_call: TRBJ2-7
d_call: NA

cdr3_nt: TGTGCCAGCAGCTTTCTCGCGGGAGGGCCTTCCGGGGAGCTGTTTTTT
cdr3_aa: CASSFLAGGPSGELFF
v_call: TRBV11-2
clone_size: NA
j_call: TRBJ2-2
d_call: TRBD2

cdr3_nt: TGTGCCAGCTCACCGGGGGGGTTAGAAGAGACCCAGTACTTC
cdr3_aa: CASSPGGLEETQYF
v_call: TRBV18
clone_size: NA
j_call: TRBJ2-5
d_call: TRBD2

cdr3_nt: TGTGCCAGCAGCTTATTATACGGTAACACTGAAGCTTTCTTT
cdr3_aa: CASSLLYGNTEAFF
v_call: TRBV7-2
clone_size: NA
j_call: TRBJ1-1
d_call: NA

cdr3_nt: TGTGCCAGCAGCGCCGCCCGGTTGGGGCTCGAGCAGTTCTTC
cdr3_aa: CASSAARLGLEQFF
v_call: TRBV7-2
clone_size: NA
j_call: TRBJ2-1
d_call: NA

cdr3_nt: TGTGCCAGCAGTGAGGGACAGGGGGCTAGTGAAGCTTTCTTT
cdr3_aa: CASSEGQGASEAFF
v_call: TRBV6-1
clone_size: NA
j_call: TRBJ1-1
d_call: TRBD1

cdr3_nt: TGTGCCAGCAGTTACTCTGCGGGTGCCTACGGTTTTGAGCTGTTTTTT
cdr3_aa: CASSYSAGAYGFELFF
v_call: TRBV6-6
clone_size: once
j_call: TRBJ2-2
d_call: NA

cdr3_nt: TGTGCCAGCAGCCAAGGGGGCGCCCCCCTCTCTGGAAACACCATATATTTT
cdr3_aa: CASSQGGAPLSGNTIYF
v_call: TRBV4-2
clone_size: NA
j_call: TRBJ1-3
d_call: NA

cdr3_nt: TGTGCCAGCAGCTCCGTGGGACAGGCGACCCTAGCCAAAAACATTCAGTACTTC
cdr3_aa: CASSSVGQATLAKNIQYF
v_call: TRBV11-1
clone_size: NA
j_call: TRBJ2-4
d_call: TRBD1

cdr3_nt: TGTGCCAGCTCGAGCTCTGGGGCCAACGTCCTGACTTTC
cdr3_aa: CASSSSGANVLTF
v_call: TRBV18
clone_size: NA
j_call: TRBJ2-6
d_call: NA

cdr3_nt: TGTGCCAGCAGCTCCTCCCGGGACAGGGGGCGTACAGATACGCAGTATTTT
cdr3_aa: CASSSSRDRGRTDTQYF
v_call: TRBV5-6
clone_size: NA
j_call: TRBJ2-3
d_call: TRBD1

cdr3_nt: TGTGCCAGCAGCCCTTGGACAGGGCAGGCCAACGTCCTGACTTTC
cdr3_aa: CASSPWTGQANVLTF
v_call: TRBV6-1
clone_size: NA
j_call: TRBJ2-6
d_call: TRBD1

cdr3_nt: TGTGCCGGAAGCGGGGGGGTGACAGATACGCAGTATTTT
cdr3_aa: CAGSGGVTDTQYF
v_call: TRBV30
clone_size: NA
j_call: TRBJ2-3
d_call: TRBD2

cdr3_nt: TGTGCCAGCAGCTTGGCCCCCCGAAGCAGGGGTGGTGAAAAACTGTTTTTT
cdr3_aa: CASSLAPRSRGGEKLFF
v_call: TRBV5-4
clone_size: NA
j_call: TRBJ1-4
d_call: NA

cdr3_nt: TGTGCCAGCAGCTCCGGGACAGGGTCCTACAATGAGCAGTTCTTC
cdr3_aa: CASSSGTGSYNEQFF
v_call: TRBV11-2
clone_size: once
j_call: TRBJ2-1
d_call: TRBD1

cdr3_nt: TGTGCCAGCGGGGGGGACTGGATATACTACGAGCAGTACTTC
cdr3_aa: CASGGDWIYYEQYF
v_call: TRBV2
clone_size: NA
j_call: TRBJ2-7
d_call: TRBD2

cdr3_nt: TGCGCCAGCAGCCTTCCGACGGGGAATAATTCACCCCTCCACTTT
cdr3_aa: CASSLPTGNNSPLHF
v_call: TRBV5-1
clone_size: few
j_call: TRBJ1-6
d_call: NA

cdr3_nt: TGCGCCAGCAGCCGGACTGAGGATGAAAAACTGTTTTTT
cdr3_aa: CASSRTEDEKLFF
v_call: TRBV5-1
clone_size: NA
j_call: TRBJ1-4
d_call: NA

cdr3_nt: TGCGCCAGCAGCTTGGAAGGAGGGTCAGAGACCCAGTACTTC
cdr3_aa: CASSLEGGSETQYF
v_call: TRBV5-1
clone_size: NA
j_call: TRBJ2-5
d_call: NA

cdr3_nt: TGCAGCGCCGGACAGGGCTCAGAGACCCAGTACTTC
cdr3_aa: CSAGQGSETQYF
v_call: TRBV29-1
clone_size: NA
j_call: TRBJ2-5
d_call: TRBD1

cdr3_nt: TGTGCCAGCAGTTTAGGTGGGGGGGGTCAGCCCCAGCATTTT
cdr3_aa: CASSLGGGGQPQHF
v_call: TRBV28
clone_size: NA
j_call: TRBJ1-5
d_call: NA

cdr3_nt: TGTGCCAGCTCTTCCCAGGGAGGGGCCGGGGGCACTGAAGCTTTCTTT
cdr3_aa: CASSSQGGAGGTEAFF
v_call: TRBV18
clone_size: NA
j_call: TRBJ1-1
d_call: NA

cdr3_nt: TGTGCCAGCGCGTTGGAGGCCTACGAGCAGTACTTC
cdr3_aa: CASALEAYEQYF
v_call: TRBV6-1
clone_size: NA
j_call: TRBJ2-7
d_call: NA

cdr3_nt: TGTGCCAGCAGAGGACTAGCGGGCAACCAAGAGACCCAGTACTTC
cdr3_aa: CASRGLAGNQETQYF
v_call: TRBV6-6
clone_size: NA
j_call: TRBJ2-5
d_call: TRBD2

cdr3_nt: TGTGCCAGCACTTCCATAGGGACTAGCGGGAGGGTTAGCGAGCAGTACTTC
cdr3_aa: CASTSIGTSGRVSEQYF
v_call: TRBV28
clone_size: NA
j_call: TRBJ2-7
d_call: TRBD2

cdr3_nt: TGTGCCAGCTCACCAGGACAGGGGGCGGTGACTGAAGCTTTCTTT
cdr3_aa: CASSPGQGAVTEAFF
v_call: TRBV18
clone_size: NA
j_call: TRBJ1-1
d_call: TRBD1